The 15 T cell receptor beta chains in this list originate from one sample, sequenced in a study of blood T cell repertoires in COVID-19. Assay: immunoSEQ multiplex PCR; the TCRdb copy retains only in-frame clones and omits some. The sample carries fewer than 200,000 clones, approximately 86% recorded once. Sequencing input: peripheral blood. These receptors were collected from a woman of 80 years or more with COVID-19, enrolled during active disease.

The table lists this clone with a few counts. The genes are TRBV4-2 and TRBJ1-3; 7 nucleotides match TRBD1. V lost 5 bases, J lost 3 bases, and 7 bases stayed unmatched. The CDR3 extends over 15 amino acids. Germline V gene data show CDR1 as LGHNA and CDR2 as YNFKEQ. CDR3: CASSATGAFGNTIYF. Here the CDR3 DNA reads TGTGCCAGCAGCGCCACAGGGGCCTTTGGAAACACCATATATTTT.

This rearrangement joins TRBV15 to TRBJ1-1; a weak D match, TRBD1 (5 bases). Germline V gene data show CDR1 as LNHNV and CDR2 as YYDKDF (reference sequence). The CDR3 extends over 13 amino acids. The V end lost 6 bases, the J end lost 3 bases, and 11 bases lay between the germline ends. This CDR3 reads CATRRQTDTEAFF. The CDR3 DNA follows: TGTGCCACCAGGCGACAGACGGACACTGAAGCTTTCTTT.

This chain joins TRBV7-9 and TRBJ1-1; D gene unclear. V lost 2 bases and J 8 bases, leaving 6 bases between the germline ends. From germline, CDR1 is SEHNR and CDR2 FQNEAQ (reference sequence). CDR3 length: 11 residues. CDR3 sequence: CASSLLEEAFF. As DNA, the CDR3 is TGTGCCAGCAGCTTACTCGAGGAAGCTTTCTTT.

The CDR3 DNA reads as TGTGCCAGCAGCCAAGTAAAACAGGGCGAGCAGTACTTC. Translating it yields CASSQVKQGEQYF. This sequence joins TRBV3-1 (or the pseudogene TRBV3-2) and TRBJ2-7; tentatively, D is TRBD1 (6 bases). This CDR3 contains 13 residues. Looked up from germline, CDR1 is LGHDT and CDR2 is YNNKEL (reference sequence). Trimming took off 1 base at V and 6 bases at J, with 10 bases between the two ends.

The J gene is TRBJ2-7, the V gene TRBV3-1 (or the pseudogene TRBV3-2), with 15 bases aligning to TRBD2. This CDR3 has 17 amino acids. Germline assignment: CDR1 LGHDT and CDR2 YNNKEL (reference sequence). V shed 3 bases, J shed 4 bases, and the junction held 7 bases outside the gene matches. CDR3 sequence (DNA): TGTGCCAGCAGCCAGATGTGGACTAGCGGGAGGGGTTACGAGCAGTACTTC. It encodes CASSQMWTSGRGYEQYF.

V and J are TRBV5-1 and TRBJ2-2; 8 nucleotides align to TRBD2. The J segment lost 5 bases and the V segment lost 2 bases, leaving 5 bases of the junction unmatched. The CDR3 has 15 residues. The germline V gene encodes CDR1 SGHRS and CDR2 YFSETQ. The CDR3 sequence: CASSFLASGTGELFF. For the CDR3, the DNA is TGCGCCAGCAGCTTTTTAGCTAGCGGGACCGGGGAGCTGTTTTTT.

The chain is built from TRBV9 and TRBJ2-2, with 10 positions matching TRBD1. The germline CDR1 and CDR2 sequences are SGDLS and YYNGEE. Trimming removed 4 bases from V and 6 bases from J; junction bases left unmatched: 9. The length of the CDR3 is 16 residues. The CDR3 sequence is CASSPRGDRGPGELFF. CDR3 sequence (DNA): TGTGCCAGCAGCCCCCGAGGGGACAGGGGTCCCGGGGAGCTGTTTTTT.

This chain connects TRBV7-2 to TRBJ2-7; D gene ambiguous. The germline gives CDR1 SGHTA, CDR2 FQGNSA. The CDR3 sequence is 14 residues long. Trimming took 1 base from V and 2 from J, leaving 9 bases between them. For the CDR3, the DNA is TGTGCCAGCAGCTTAGAACCACTTACCTACGAGCAGTACTTC. This encodes CASSLEPLTYEQYF.

The J gene is TRBJ1-2, the V gene TRBV27, with D possibly matching TRBD1 (6 bases). Trimming cost V 4 bases and J 8 bases, with 20 bases left between them. CDR1 is MNHEY, CDR2 SMNVEV, per germline (reference sequence). The CDR3 runs to 15 residues. The CDR3 spells CASSSGTGSRWGYTF. The CDR3, as DNA: TGTGCCAGCAGTTCCGGCACAGGGAGTCGGTGGGGCTACACCTTC.

This chain joins TRBV6-6 and TRBJ2-6, with no clear D. This CDR3 comprises 15 residues. The germline V gene encodes CDR1 MNHNY and CDR2 SVGAGI (reference sequence). V shed 10 bases and J shed 0 bases, with 13 bases lying between them. CDR3 loop: CATTYFRSGANVLTF. Here the CDR3 DNA reads TGTGCCACCACTTATTTTCGCTCTGGGGCCAACGTCCTGACTTTC.

This sequence joins TRBV28 and TRBJ1-5; D is possibly TRBD1 (5 bases). Trimming stripped 5 bases from V and 4 bases from J, with 12 bases between. The length of the CDR3 is 14 residues. CDR1 and CDR2 (germline): MDHEN, SYDVKM. The CDR3 loop is CASSGVTVNQPQHF. The CDR3 nucleotides are TGTGCCAGCAGTGGGGTGACAGTGAATCAGCCCCAGCATTTT. The full variable domain, completed using reference TRBV28 and TRBJ1-5, is DVKVTQSSRYLVKRTGEKVFLECVQDMDHENMFWYRQDPGLGLRLIYFSYDVKMKEKGDIPEGYSVSREKKERFSLILESASTNQTSMYLCASSGVTVNQPQHFGDGTRLSIL.

On this clone itself: The junction departs from the called germline gene at one end, perhaps through a read error. The V gene is TRBV28, the J gene TRBJ2-7; 8 bases align to TRBD1. This CDR3 comprises 13 residues. Germline CDR1 and CDR2: MDHEN and SYDVKM. DNA of the CDR3: TGTGCCAGCAGTTTACTCCCCGGGACAGGTCGGCACTTC. It is translated as CASSLLPGTGRHF. The full variable domain, completed using reference TRBV28 and TRBJ2-7, is DVKVTQSSRYLVKRTGEKVFLECVQDMDHENMFWYRQDPGLGLRLIYFSYDVKMKEKGDIPEGYSVSREKKERFSLILESASTNQTSMYLCASSLLPGTGRHFGPGTRLTVT.

This chain connects TRBV18 to TRBJ2-1; TRBD1 matches at 7 bases. J gave up 9 bases and V 4 bases, and 15 bases lay outside the gene matches. The germline V gene encodes CDR1 KGHSH and CDR2 LQKENI. This CDR3 is 16 amino acids long. The CDR3 is CASSLIGERGGLEQFF. CDR3 in DNA: TGTGCCAGCTCACTCATCGGGGAACGAGGGGGCCTTGAGCAGTTCTTC.

The chain combines TRBV19 with TRBJ1-5; D unclear. Trimming stripped 6 bases from V and 7 bases from J, with 10 bases between. Germline V lookup: CDR1 LNHDA, CDR2 SQIVND (reference sequence). This CDR3 has 12 amino acids. The CDR3 DNA follows: TGTGCCAGTAGCTGGGTCGGGCAGCCCCAGCATTTT. Protein: CASSWVGQPQHF.

The gene calls are TRBV19 and TRBJ1-2; 7 bases fit TRBD1. J was trimmed by 1 base and V by 2 bases; bases with no gene match: 1. CDR1 and CDR2 (germline): LNHDA, SQIVND (reference sequence). The CDR3 contains 14 residues. CDR3 sequence reads: CASSIQGDNYGYTF. The CDR3 DNA follows: TGTGCCAGTAGTATACAGGGGGATAACTATGGCTACACCTTC.